This T cell receptor (beta chain) originates from a study of blood T cell repertoires in COVID-19. Study-level background: The United States, Italy and Spain provided the acute and convalescent COVID-19 samples.

The germline CDR1 and CDR2 sequences are SGHRS and YFSETQ. Trimming removed 2 bases at V and 3 bases at J, with 12 bases between. The CDR3 length is 14 residues. TCRdb keeps only in-frame clones here, not all; method: immunoSEQ multiplex PCR. The data hold about 150,000 clones, with over 80% observed a single time. Source material: PBMCs or T cells enriched from blood (not recorded which). This chain connects TRBV5-1 to TRBJ2-7; tentatively, D is TRBD1 (5 bases). This TCR was recovered from a man between 65 and 79 years old who had been exposed to COVID-19. The CDR3 spells CASSFLGLGYEQYF. The CDR3 coding sequence is TGCGCCAGCAGCTTTTTGGGGCTGGGCTACGAGCAGTACTTC.